The entry below describes one T cell receptor (beta chain). Sequencing of TCR beta drew on CD8+ and CD4+ T cells from blood. TEMRA cells were FACS-enriched and CD8+ and CD4+ T cells negatively isolated. Random-hexamer reverse transcription was applied to roughly 0.5 to 1 ug RNA. A multiplex approach, immunoSEQ multiplex PCR, amplified TCR beta CDR3 across 54 Vbeta and 13 Jbeta. TCRdb reanalysed the immunoSEQ multiplex PCR reads using MiXCR and keeps one entry per CDR3 protein. The sample lists about 400,000 distinct CDR3 sequences, about 85% occurring once. This entry belongs to a study of CD8 T cells in Susac syndrome. The V end was cut by 2 bases, the J end by 0 bases, with 11 bases between. There are 16 residues in the CDR3. Germline V gene data show CDR1 as MNHEY and CDR2 as SVGAGI.

The TCR was taken from a human donor with multiple sclerosis. Sequences were obtained from CD8+ T cells from PBMCs. The chain has TRBV6-5 and TRBJ1-3; D gene unclear. The CDR3 region has the DNA TGTGCCAGCAGTTACGGTACGGGCGACTCTGGAAACACCATATATTTT. It codes for CASSYGTGDSGNTIYF.